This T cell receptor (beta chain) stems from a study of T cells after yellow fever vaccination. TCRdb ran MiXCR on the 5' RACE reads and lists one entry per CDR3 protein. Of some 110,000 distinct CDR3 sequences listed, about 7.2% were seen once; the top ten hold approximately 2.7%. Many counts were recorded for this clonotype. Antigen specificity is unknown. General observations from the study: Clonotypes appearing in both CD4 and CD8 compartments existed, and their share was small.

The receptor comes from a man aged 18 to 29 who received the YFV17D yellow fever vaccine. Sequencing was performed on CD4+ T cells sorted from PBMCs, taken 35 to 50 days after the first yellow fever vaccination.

The CDR3 loop reads CASSYQGLSNTGELFF. The DNA for the CDR3 is TGTGCCAGCAGTTACCAGGGACTGTCGAACACCGGGGAGCTGTTTTTT. The rearrangement uses TRBV6-5 and TRBJ2-2, with D possibly being TRBD2 (6 bases). The germline V gene has CDR1 MNHEY and CDR2 SVGAGI. Trimming stripped 2 bases from V and 0 bases from J, with 10 bases between. The CDR3 contains 16 residues.